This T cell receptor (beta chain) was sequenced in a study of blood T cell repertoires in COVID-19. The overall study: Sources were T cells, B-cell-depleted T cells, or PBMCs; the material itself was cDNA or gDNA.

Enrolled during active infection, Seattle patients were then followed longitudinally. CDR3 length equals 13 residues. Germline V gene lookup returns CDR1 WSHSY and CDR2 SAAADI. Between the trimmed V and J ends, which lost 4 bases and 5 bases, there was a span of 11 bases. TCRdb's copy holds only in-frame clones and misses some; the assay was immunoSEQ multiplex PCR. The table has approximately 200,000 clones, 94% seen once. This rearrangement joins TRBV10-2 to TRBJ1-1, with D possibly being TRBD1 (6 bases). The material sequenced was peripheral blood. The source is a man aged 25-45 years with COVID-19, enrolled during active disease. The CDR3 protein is CASSGTVWTEAFF. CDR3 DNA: TGCGCCAGCAGTGGGACAGTATGGACTGAAGCTTTCTTT.